Shown below are 23 T cell receptor beta chains from a single sample sequenced in a study of T-cell memory formation after mild COVID-19. One entry per CDR3 protein, called by TCRdb with MiXCR from the 5' RACE reads. There are around 500,000 distinct CDR3 sequences in the sample; 15% to 20% occur only once, and more than 9% lies in the top ten. Sequencing was done on a sample of PBMCs or a T cell subset sorted from them (not recorded which). The source of these receptors is an adult woman who had mild COVID-19 (a few samples of this study predate the infection). Cell type and time point are not known.

J is TRBJ1-1 and V is TRBV5-4; D is ambiguous. Germline V CDR1 and CDR2: SGHNT, YYREEE (reference sequence). CDR3 length equals 11 residues. V shed 2 bases and J shed 11 bases, with 10 bases lying between them. This chain's CDR3 is CASSLKGRAFF. The CDR3 bases are TGTGCCAGCAGCTTAAAGGGCAGGGCTTTCTTT.

The chain has TRBV2 and TRBJ2-5, with a weak D call TRBD2 (6 bases). CDR1 is SNHLY, CDR2 FYNNEI, per germline. V lost 6 bases, J lost 2 bases, and 13 bases lay in between. This CDR3 spans 14 amino acids. The CDR3 coding sequence is TGTGCCAGCAGAAGCCCCGGACTACAAGAGACCCAGTACTTC. Amino acids: CASRSPGLQETQYF. Full variable domain (outside the CDR3, taken from reference TRBV2 and TRBJ2-5): EPEVTQTPSHQVTQMGQEVILRCVPISNHLYFYWYRQILGQKVEFLVSFYNNEISEKSEIFDDQFSVERPDGSNFTLKIRSTKLEDSAMYFCASRSPGLQETQYFGPGTRLLVL.

V and J are TRBV27 and TRBJ2-1; D gene unclear. Trimming removed 2 bases from V and 9 bases from J, with 5 bases in between. Germline CDR1 reads MNHEY; CDR2 reads SMNVEV (reference sequence). This CDR3 contains 11 residues. CDR3 loop: CASSLHAEQFF. The CDR3 DNA sequence: TGTGCCAGCAGTTTACACGCTGAGCAGTTCTTC.

Only a few counts were recorded for this clonotype. The gene calls are TRBV18 and TRBJ1-5; the D gene is possibly TRBD1 (5 bases). This CDR3 spans 14 amino acids. In germline, CDR1 is KGHSH, CDR2 LQKENI. V was shortened by 2 bases and J by 6 bases, with 11 bases between the two germline ends. The CDR3 spells CASSPGAAGQPQHF. The CDR3 nucleotides are TGTGCCAGCTCACCAGGGGCGGCGGGTCAGCCCCAGCATTTT.

V gene TRBV4-1 combines with J gene TRBJ2-1; TRBD1 matches at 12 bases. J gave up 7 bases and V 2 bases, and 3 bases lay outside the gene matches. The CDR3 has 15 amino acids. Germline CDR1 is MGHRA and CDR2 is YSYEKL. CDR3 coding DNA: TGCGCCAGCAGCCAACCGGGACAGGGGGCTAATGAGCAGTTCTTC. It codes for CASSQPGQGANEQFF.

V usage is TRBV20-1 and J usage is TRBJ2-1; 9 positions match TRBD2. This CDR3 region has 14 residues. CDR1 and CDR2 from the germline V gene are DFQATT and SNEGSKA (reference sequence). The trim removed 1 base at V and 6 bases at J, leaving 4 bases unmatched. CDR3: CSARGREGRNEQFF. As DNA, the CDR3 is TGCAGTGCTAGAGGGCGGGAGGGCCGCAATGAGCAGTTCTTC.

This clonotype was recorded a few times. The chain links TRBV2 to TRBJ1-1, with a possible D match to TRBD1 (5 bases). The CDR3 runs to 14 residues. Germline CDR1 reads SNHLY; CDR2 reads FYNNEI. V lost 5 bases to trimming and J lost 8 bases, with 18 bases between them. CDR3 loop: CASSRDGLAGEAFF. For the CDR3, the DNA is TGTGCCAGCAGTAGGGACGGACTCGCTGGCGAAGCTTTCTTT.

This clonotype was observed a few times. J is TRBJ2-1 and V is TRBV11-3, with 7 bases identical to TRBD2. Per the germline V gene, CDR1 is SGHNT and CDR2 is YENEEA. CDR3 length: 17 amino acids. V lost 4 bases to trimming and J lost 5 bases; unmatched junction nucleotides: 14. CDR3 amino acids: CASSSILSGSGNNEQFF. The CDR3 DNA follows: TGTGCCAGCAGCTCTATTTTATCCGGGAGCGGGAACAATGAGCAGTTCTTC.

The chain carries TRBV19 and TRBJ1-1; no reliable D call. V lost 5 bases to trimming and J lost 5 bases, with 9 bases between them. This CDR3 region has 12 residues. Germline CDR1 and CDR2: LNHDA and SQIVND (reference sequence). The CDR3, as DNA: TGTGCCAGTAGTCGAGAAGGGACTGAAGCTTTCTTT. Translation gives CASSREGTEAFF.

V and J are TRBV6-5 and TRBJ2-1; no clear D. The CDR3 extends over 13 amino acids. Germline V gene sequence: CDR1 MNHEY, CDR2 SVGAGI. V gave up 0 bases and J gave up 7 bases, with 7 bases separating them. This CDR3 is CASSYSTHNEQFF. CDR3 nucleotides: TGTGCCAGCAGTTACTCAACTCATAATGAGCAGTTCTTC.

The chain recombines TRBV3-1 with TRBJ2-6; no clear D gene. The CDR3 sequence is 16 residues long. Between the trimmed V and J ends, which lost 1 base and 0 bases, there was a span of 7 bases. Looked up from germline, CDR1 is LGHDT and CDR2 is YNNKEL (reference sequence). The CDR3 region is CASSQARFSGANVLTF. The CDR3 DNA follows: TGTGCCAGCAGCCAAGCACGGTTCTCTGGGGCCAACGTCCTGACTTTC.

This clonotype has only a few counts. The chain recombines TRBV6-2 or TRBV6-3 with TRBJ2-7; 8 bases agree with TRBD1. The CDR3 extends over 17 amino acids. Germline CDR1 reads MNHEY; CDR2 reads SVGEGT. V shed 2 bases and J 0 bases; nucleotides not matched to a gene: 9. CDR3 DNA sequence: TGTGCCAGCAGTTACCTTGTCCGGGACAGGCTCTCCTACGAGCAGTACTTC. It yields the protein CASSYLVRDRLSYEQYF.

CDR3 loop: CSAAKGNEQFF. Written as DNA, the CDR3 is TGCAGCGCAGCCAAGGGGAATGAGCAGTTCTTC. This sequence joins TRBV29-1 and TRBJ2-1; the D gene is possibly TRBD1 (5 bases). The CDR3 is 11 residues long. The V end was cut by 7 bases, the J end by 7 bases, with 11 bases between. CDR1 is SQVTM, CDR2 ANQGSEA, per germline.

The V call is TRBV4-3, the J call TRBJ2-1; 7 bases agree with TRBD1. Germline CDR1 and CDR2: LGHNA and YSLEER. The CDR3 consists of 19 residues. V shed 0 bases and J 0 bases; nucleotides not matched to a gene: 11. For the CDR3, the DNA is TGCGCCAGCAGCCAAGAAGGGGGCTTTTCCACCAGCTCCTACAATGAGCAGTTCTTC. This codes for CASSQEGGFSTSSYNEQFF.

The V gene is TRBV5-1, the J gene TRBJ2-3; no clear D gene. This CDR3 spans 15 amino acids. Germline CDR1 reads SGHRS; CDR2 reads YFSETQ. The V end was cut by 0 bases, the J end by 0 bases, with 8 bases between. CDR3: CASSLASTSTDTQYF. The CDR3 DNA sequence: TGCGCCAGCAGCTTGGCGTCCACTAGCACAGATACGCAGTATTTT. The full variable domain, its missing parts supplied by reference TRBV5-1 and TRBJ2-3, is KAGVTQTPRYLIKTRGQQVTLSCSPISGHRSVSWYQQTPGQGLQFLFEYFSETQRNKGNFPGRFSGRQFSNSRSEMNVSTLELGDSALYLCASSLASTSTDTQYFGPGTRLTVL.

The chain employs TRBV3-1 and TRBJ2-3; D is possibly TRBD1 (6 bases). CDR1 and CDR2 from the germline V gene are LGHDT and YNNKEL (reference sequence). V lost 1 base and J 6 bases, leaving 14 bases between the germline ends. The CDR3 has 15 residues. The CDR3 here is CASSQGDTIRDTQYF. The CDR3, as DNA: TGTGCCAGCAGCCAAGGGGACACCATTAGGGATACGCAGTATTTT.

This clonotype has a count of ten or more. J is TRBJ2-1 and V is TRBV6-2 or TRBV6-3; 7 nucleotides agree with TRBD1. V shed 2 bases and J 15 bases; nucleotides not matched to a gene: 10. Germline CDR1 MNHEY, CDR2 SVGEGT. This CDR3 is built from 13 residues. CDR3 amino acids: CASSYRGQPWPFF. The DNA of the CDR3 is TGTGCCAGCAGTTACAGGGGACAGCCCTGGCCGTTCTTC.

The chain couples TRBV4-3 to TRBJ1-3, with D maybe TRBD1 (5 bases). V was cut by 1 base and J by 4 bases, with 8 bases left in between. This CDR3 has 14 amino acids. Germline assignment: CDR1 LGHNA and CDR2 YSLEER. CDR3 DNA sequence: TGCGCCAGCAGCCAAGTCACAGGCGGAAACACCATATATTTT. Translation gives CASSQVTGGNTIYF.

This clonotype came up a few times. This sequence joins TRBV4-2 and TRBJ1-4; no clear D gene. Deletions cut 4 bases from V and 2 bases from J, with 14 bases between. This CDR3 region has 16 residues. Germline V gives CDR1 LGHNA, CDR2 YNFKEQ. CDR3 coding DNA: TGTGCCAGCAGCCCCGGCCCGGCTGAGACTAATGAAAAACTGTTTTTT. Amino acids: CASSPGPAETNEKLFF.

This clonotype was recorded a few times. J is TRBJ1-1 and V is TRBV7-9; possible D gene TRBD1, 5 bases. The germline gives CDR1 SEHNR, CDR2 FQNEAQ (reference sequence). The CDR3 is made up of 12 amino acids. Deletions cut 5 bases from V and 10 bases from J, with 14 bases between. As DNA, the CDR3 is TGTGCCAGCAGCATTGAAGGGGCTGCAGCTTTCTTT. It is translated as CASSIEGAAAFF.

This clonotype has just a few counts. The V call is TRBV27, the J call TRBJ2-7; 10 bases line up with TRBD1. This CDR3 has 13 residues. With 4 bases clipped from V and 7 bases from J, the junction kept 4 bases outside the gene matches. Looked up from germline, CDR1 is MNHEY and CDR2 is SMNVEV (reference sequence). CDR3 region: CASSYWTGGEQYF. The CDR3 DNA sequence: TGTGCCAGCAGTTACTGGACAGGGGGTGAGCAGTACTTC.

This clonotype was recorded a few times. In nucleotides, the CDR3 is TGTGCCAGCAGCGTAGGTCCGACTAGCACAGATACGCAGTATTTT. Its translation: CASSVGPTSTDTQYF. The gene calls are TRBV9 and TRBJ2-3, with D hard to call. CDR1 and CDR2 (germline): SGDLS, YYNGEE. CDR3 size: 15 residues. With 0 bases removed from V and 0 bases from J, the gap between germline ends came to 8 bases. The full variable domain, its missing parts supplied by reference TRBV9 and TRBJ2-3, is DSGVTQTPKHLITATGQRVTLRCSPRSGDLSVYWYQQSLDQGLQFLIQYYNGEERAKGNILERFSAQQFPDLHSELNLSSLELGDSALYFCASSVGPTSTDTQYFGPGTRLTVL.

The sample holds a few counts of this clonotype. The chain is built from TRBV29-1 and TRBJ1-4; D is undetermined. The CDR3 extends over 14 amino acids. Germline V gives CDR1 SQVTM, CDR2 ANQGSEA. V lost 0 bases, J lost 17 bases, and 22 bases lay in between. This CDR3 reads CSVEDISHSGDRFF. The CDR3, as DNA: TGCAGCGTTGAAGATATCTCCCACTCGGGTGACCGCTTTTTT.